This entry describes one T cell receptor (beta chain). Its target is not known. These data originate in a study of Ad26.COV2.S vaccination and SARS-CoV-2 variants. Study conclusions and caveats: Greater spike-specific TCR breadth was seen in vaccine recipients than in placebo recipients.

Profiled with immunoSEQ multiplex PCR; TCRdb holds only in-frame clones, not every one. The sample includes 350,000 to 500,000 clones, 80% to 90% of them seen just once. CDR1 and CDR2 (germline): LGHNA, YNFKEQ. The CDR3 covers 18 residues. J lost 6 bases, V lost 0 bases, and 12 bases had no gene match. Treatment defined: some 20 received Ad26.COV2.S at low or high dose, single or two shots; 5 received placebo; per-sample allocation not given. Samples came from day 63 after the first vaccine or placebo injection. In Boston, an adult donor aged 18-55 years took part. Sample: peripheral blood, taken in a trial of Ad26.COV2.S vaccine versus placebo. The clonotype was recovered from a person aged 18-60 years who received the Ad26.COV2.S COVID-19 vaccine or a placebo. The J gene is TRBJ2-1, the V gene TRBV4-2, with 9 positions matching TRBD2. CDR3: CASSQDGGAGLAGNEQFF. In DNA, the CDR3 is TGTGCCAGCAGCCAAGATGGGGGGGCGGGACTAGCTGGCAATGAGCAGTTCTTC.